These 28 T cell receptor beta chains came from one sample sequenced in a study of tumor-infiltrating lymphocytes in primary liver carcinoma. Out of unsorted whole blood came the blood RNA, and germline DNA was extracted as well. Reverse transcription of approximately 0.55 ug total RNA with a constant-region primer produced TCR beta cDNA. It was through three nested multiplex PCR rounds of slightly modified ARM-PCR that TCR beta libraries arose. Amplification in the first two PCR rounds was performed using TRBV1-TRBV30 forward primers and a C-beta reverse primer for approximately 10 cycles each. TCRdb ran MiXCR on the multiplex PCR reads and lists one entry per CDR3 protein. The sample includes 300,000 to 350,000 distinct CDR3 sequences, roughly 61% of them seen just once. The sample comprised peripheral blood. These receptors were taken from a man aged 35 to 55 with primary liver carcinoma and hepatitis B virus infection.

In its sample, this clonotype was seen a few times. This chain joins TRBV21-1 and TRBJ1-5; the DNA was not compared with TRBD1, the D call given in the table. TRBV21-1 constitutes a pseudogene. This CDR3 comprises 16 residues. The chain's CDR3 is CASSKVGGVSREPQHF. Written as DNA, the CDR3 is TGTGCCAGCAGCAAAGTCGGGGGCGTTTCGAGGGAGCCCCAGCATTTT.

About this clonotype itself: A much larger clone differs from this one at a single base, so this may be a read error. This rearrangement joins TRBV10-3 to TRBJ2-1; 15 bases map to TRBD2. CDR1 and CDR2 from the germline V gene are ENHRY and SYGVKD. The CDR3 length is 15 residues. CDR3 sequence reads: CVISIGLAGGSEQFF. As DNA, the CDR3 is TGTGTCATCAGTATTGGACTAGCGGGGGGGTCGGAGCAGTTCTTC.

In its sample, this clonotype was seen once. This CDR3 is missing its conserved last phenylalanine or tryptophan, likely due to a read error. V gene TRBV11-2 combines with J gene TRBJ2-3, with D perhaps matching TRBD1 (6 bases). The CDR3 has 16 residues. The V gene lost 2 bases and the J gene lost 0 bases, with 12 bases spanning the gap. Germline V lookup: CDR1 SGHAT, CDR2 FQNNGV. CDR3 in DNA: TGTGCCAGCAGCTTACCCGGACAGCTTAGCACAGATACGCAGTATTCT. It codes for CASSLPGQLSTDTQYS.

The rearrangement uses TRBV6-1 and TRBJ2-5; D is perhaps TRBD1 (5 bases). CDR1 and CDR2 (germline): MNHNS, SASEGT. This CDR3 is 15 amino acids long. V was pared by 4 bases and J by 7 bases, with 19 bases between. The CDR3 here is CASSVDSRTEATQYF. The CDR3 DNA sequence: TGTGCCAGCAGTGTTGACAGCCGAACTGAAGCGACCCAGTACTTC.

V is TRBV10-3 and J is TRBJ2-3; D not resolved. The CDR3 totals 12 residues. V was clipped by 6 bases and J by 12 bases, with 16 bases between them. From germline, CDR1 is ENHRY and CDR2 SYGVKD. CDR3 DNA sequence: TGTGCCATCAGCGACGGAGTAGTCGCACAGTATTTT. Its translation: CAISDGVVAQYF.

The J gene is TRBJ2-3, the V gene TRBV10-3, with 8 bases lining up with TRBD2. CDR1 and CDR2 from the germline V gene are ENHRY and SYGVKD. V trimming: 6 bases; J trimming: 10 bases; junction bases outside the gene matches: 3. The CDR3 consists of 11 residues. The CDR3 DNA reads TGTGCCATCAGGCGGGGGGAATCGCAGTATTTT. Its protein product is CAIRRGESQYF.

This clonotype came up many times. V usage is TRBV29-1 and J usage is TRBJ2-5, with D uncertain. The germline V and J ends were trimmed by 3 bases and 2 bases, with 10 bases remaining between them. The CDR3 runs 13 residues. Germline CDR1 reads SQVTM; CDR2 reads ANQGSEA. Here the CDR3 reads CSVEYPGQETQYF. CDR3 DNA: TGCAGCGTTGAGTACCCAGGACAAGAGACCCAGTACTTC.

The chain carries TRBV4-1 and TRBJ1-1; D is unresolved. V lost 3 bases, J lost 12 bases, and 20 bases lay in between. In germline, CDR1 is MGHRA, CDR2 YSYEKL. The CDR3 is made up of 14 amino acids. The CDR3 DNA reads TGCGCCAGCAGCCACCTGGGTATGAACACTGAGACTTTCTTT. As protein: CASSHLGMNTETFF.

This clonotype was observed a handful of times. V and J are TRBV5-8 and TRBJ2-3; 8 bases are shared with TRBD1. The V and J ends lost 3 bases and 0 bases, in that order; junction bases with no gene match: 3. The CDR3 has 15 residues. Per the germline V gene, CDR1 is SGHTS and CDR2 is YDEGEE. The CDR3 loop is CASSYRTGSTDTQYF. CDR3 nucleotides: TGTGCCAGCAGCTACAGGACAGGGAGCACAGATACGCAGTATTTT.

A remark on this clonotype: This could be a read error, since a much larger clone is one nucleotide away. CDR3 DNA: TGTGCCATCAGCCCGGAGGGACAGCTTGAAGCTTTCTTT. Its protein product is CAISPEGQLEAFF. The chain is built from TRBV5-5 and TRBJ1-1; TRBD1 aligns across 7 bases. The CDR3 is made up of 13 amino acids. The germline gives CDR1 SGHKS, CDR2 YYEKEE (reference sequence).

The table lists this clonotype with many counts. The chain combines TRBV10-3 with TRBJ2-5; no firm D call. V was pared by 7 bases and J by 1 base, with 10 bases between. The CDR3 totals 13 residues. In germline, CDR1 is ENHRY, CDR2 SYGVKD. DNA for the CDR3: TGTGCCATCACTAGGAGTGCCCAAGAGACCCAGTACTTC. It specifies CAITRSAQETQYF.

With regard to this clonotype: The conserved closing phenylalanine or tryptophan is absent in this CDR3, likely reflecting a read error. This chain uses TRBV14 with TRBJ1-6; TRBD1 might be the D (5 bases). V was pared by 1 base and J by 5 bases, with 9 bases between. This CDR3 region has 15 residues. The V gene's germline CDR1 is SGHDN and CDR2 FVKESK. CDR3 residues: CASSQAAGNNSPLHY. The CDR3 nucleotides are TGTGCCAGCAGCCAAGCTGCAGGGAATAATTCACCCCTCCACTAT.

As to this clonotype: One base away lies a much larger clone, so this may be a sequencing read error. The CDR3 DNA reads TGCGCCAGCAGCCAAGCGTGGACAGTGCAGGAGGTACTAGCCAAAAACATTCAGTACTTC. Amino acid sequence: CASSQAWTVQEVLAKNIQYF. This chain links TRBV4-1 with TRBJ2-4; D might be TRBD1 (6 bases). This CDR3 region has 20 residues. Per germline, CDR1 MGHRA and CDR2 YSYEKL. V lost 1 base and J lost 0, with 22 bases in between.

Of note for this clonotype: This could be a read error, since a much larger clone is one nucleotide away. This chain uses TRBV6-2 or TRBV6-3 with TRBJ2-1; 10 bases are shared with TRBD2. The CDR3 extends over 15 amino acids. Germline values: CDR1 MNHEY, CDR2 SVGEGT. Here the CDR3 reads CVSSYWLAGELEQFF. In DNA, the CDR3 is TGTGTCAGCAGTTACTGGCTAGCGGGAGAACTAGAGCAGTTCTTC.

To note about this clonotype: Relative to the germline gene, one junction end is altered; a read error may explain this. The rearrangement links TRBV7-9 to TRBJ2-7, with 13 bases fitting TRBD2. This CDR3 spans 14 amino acids. From germline, CDR1 is SEHNR and CDR2 FQNEAQ (reference sequence). The CDR3 DNA is TGTGCCAGCAACCGTACTAGCGGGAGGGGGGAGCAGTACTTT. This gives the protein CASNRTSGRGEQYF.

On this clonotype: A much larger clone lies a single base off, so this may be a read error. The chain recombines TRBV6-6 with TRBJ2-1, with 13 nucleotides matching TRBD2. Looked up from germline, CDR1 is MNHNY and CDR2 is SVGAGI (reference sequence). This CDR3 region has 15 residues. The V gene end was trimmed by 5 bases and the J gene end by 11 bases; junction bases not matched to a gene: 9. CDR3 bases: TGTGCCAGCAGTCGGGGGACTAGCGGGACGGGTAAGCAGTTCTTC. Translating it yields CASSRGTSGTGKQFF.

In this sample, this clonotype turned up once. The V and J genes are TRBV5-1 and TRBJ2-1; no definite D call. The CDR3 runs to 14 residues. Germline V gene lookup returns CDR1 SGHRS and CDR2 YFSETQ. Trimming cost V 1 base and J 5 bases, with 10 bases left between them. The CDR3, as DNA: TGCGCCAGCAGCTTGTTACAGACAAACAATGAGCAGTTCTTC. It specifies CASSLLQTNNEQFF.

This clonotype has at least ten counts. The rearrangement uses TRBV29-1 and TRBJ2-1, with 12 positions matching TRBD2. CDR1 and CDR2 (germline): SQVTM, ANQGSEA. This CDR3 region has 14 residues. After removal of 5 bases from V and 7 bases from J, the junction contained 6 bases not matched to a gene. The CDR3 DNA reads as TGCAGCGTTATGGAGGGGACTAGCGGGAATGAGCAGTTCTTC. Translating gives CSVMEGTSGNEQFF.

To note about this clonotype: A read error may be the cause here, since a much bigger clone is one base away. J is TRBJ1-2 and V is TRBV11-2, with D possibly TRBD1 on 6 matching bases. Germline V lookup: CDR1 SGHAT, CDR2 FQNNGV. This CDR3 has 13 amino acids. V lost 5 bases and J lost 6, with 13 bases in between. The CDR3 region has the DNA TGTGCCAGCAGCCCCCCGGGGGCCCATGGCTACACCTTC. Its translation is CASSPPGAHGYTF.

In regard to this clonotype: An end of the junction does not agree with germline; a read error may underlie this. J is TRBJ2-1 and V is TRBV11-2, with D perhaps matching TRBD2 (6 bases). The CDR3 runs to 18 residues. Germline V gene data show CDR1 as SGHAT and CDR2 as FQNNGV. CDR3 residues: CASSLGATDIGRFDEQFF. As DNA, the CDR3 is TGTGCCAGCAGCTTAGGGGCCACTGATATCGGGAGATTCGATGAGCAATTCTTC. Looking up the rest from reference TRBV11-2 and TRBJ2-1 gives the full variable domain: EAGVAQSPRYKIIEKRQSVAFWCNPISGHATLYWYQQILGQGPKLLIQFQNNGVVDDSQLPKDRFSAERLKGVDSTLKIQPAKLEDSAVYLCASSLGATDIGRFDEQFFGPGTRLTVL.

The chain has TRBV6-1 and TRBJ2-5, with unresolved D. The germline gives CDR1 MNHNS, CDR2 SASEGT. This CDR3 has 11 residues. CDR3 coding DNA: TGTACCAACAGTACCTTATGGGCCCAGTACTTC. Encoded protein: CTNSTLWAQYF.

This clonotype appeared once. This may stem from a read error, because a much larger clone lies one nucleotide away. This chain uses TRBV6-5 with TRBJ1-1, with a weak D call TRBD1 (5 bases). V was trimmed by 2 bases and J by 4 bases, leaving 14 bases between them. CDR3 size: 15 residues. Germline V gene sequence: CDR1 MNHEY, CDR2 SVGAGI. The CDR3 spells CASSYRGVVSTEAFF. DNA of the CDR3: TGTGCCAGCAGTTACCGGGGGGTGGTGAGCACTGAAGCTTTCTTT.

This clonotype was picked up many times. V gene TRBV29-1 combines with J gene TRBJ2-1, with 11 bases lining up with TRBD1. Germline loops: CDR1 SQVTM, CDR2 ANQGSEA. The CDR3 consists of 13 residues. Unmatched junction bases numbered 2, after V lost 4 bases and J lost 6 bases. This chain's CDR3 is CSVAGTGGNEQFF. The CDR3 DNA reads TGCAGCGTTGCCGGGACAGGGGGCAATGAGCAGTTCTTC.

This clonotype was seen a few times. The rearrangement joins TRBV12-3 or TRBV12-4 to TRBJ2-7; D is ambiguous. The CDR3 has 12 residues. Trimming removed 3 bases at V and 7 bases at J, with 10 bases between. In nucleotides, the CDR3 is TGTGCCAGCAGTTTGACAACGGGTGAGCAGTACTTC. Translating it yields CASSLTTGEQYF.

The chain is built from TRBV11-2 and TRBJ2-1; D perhaps matches TRBD2 (6 bases). The V end was cut by 7 bases, the J end by 9 bases, with 19 bases between. Germline V gives CDR1 SGHAT, CDR2 FQNNGV. The CDR3 runs to 14 residues. The CDR3 region has the DNA TGTGCCAGCAACGGGACTCGGCTGGTTGGTGAGCAGTTCTTC. Amino acid sequence: CASNGTRLVGEQFF. Using reference TRBV11-2 and TRBJ2-1 for the parts outside the CDR3, the full variable domain is EAGVAQSPRYKIIEKRQSVAFWCNPISGHATLYWYQQILGQGPKLLIQFQNNGVVDDSQLPKDRFSAERLKGVDSTLKIQPAKLEDSAVYLCASNGTRLVGEQFFGPGTRLTVL.

At least ten counts were recorded for this clonotype. This chain uses TRBV4-1 with TRBJ1-2, with 7 bases lining up with TRBD1. Unmatched junction bases numbered 4, after V lost 4 bases and J lost 8 bases. The length of the CDR3 is 12 residues. Germline V CDR1 and CDR2: MGHRA, YSYEKL. DNA for the CDR3: TGCGCCAGCAGCCGCACAGGGGACGGCTACACCTTC. This codes for CASSRTGDGYTF.

Remarks on this clonotype: The junction and the germline gene differ at one end; a read error may be behind it. The V and J genes are TRBV5-1 and TRBJ2-1, with 8 bases lining up with TRBD1. CDR1 SGHRS and CDR2 YFSETQ come from the germline V gene. The CDR3 runs 13 residues. CDR3 sequence (DNA): TGCGCCAGCCGGTCAGGGGGCTACAATGGGCAGTTCTTC. This sequence encodes CASRSGGYNGQFF. Using reference TRBV5-1 and TRBJ2-1 for the parts outside the CDR3, the full variable domain is KAGVTQTPRYLIKTRGQQVTLSCSPISGHRSVSWYQQTPGQGLQFLFEYFSETQRNKGNFPGRFSGRQFSNSRSEMNVSTLELGDSALYLCASRSGGYNGQFFGPGTRLTVL.

The chain carries TRBV11-2 and TRBJ2-7, with D possibly matching TRBD2 (5 bases). CDR1 and CDR2 from the germline V gene are SGHAT and FQNNGV. V dropped 1 base and J dropped 13 bases, with 23 bases sitting between them. The CDR3 spans 15 residues. CDR3: CASSLGPRATYERYF. CDR3 nucleotides: TGTGCCAGCAGCTTAGGTCCGCGGGCCACCTACGAACGCTACTTC.